These 17 T cell receptor beta chains were sequenced from one sample in a study of Tregs in tolerant kidney transplant recipients (dated by TCRdb to between 2017 and 2020). Libraries were prepared through the immunoSEQ multiplex PCR assay. The clones in this table, taken by TCRdb from immuneACCESS, are in-frame only. Not every clone is retained; where verified, under half of the shortfall comes from an unresolved V gene, and the cause of the rest is unknown. The sample includes 98,000 or so clones, with around 91% observed a single time. The top ten constitute 0.34% of the sample. Explained via the paper, the time point label denotes: blood sample drawn before combined kidney and bone marrow transplant. The starting material was CD4+ T cells from blood, obtained before the transplant. The receptor source for this set is a human donor who received a combined kidney and bone marrow transplant.

The V gene is TRBV9, the J gene TRBJ2-1; TRBD2 might be the D (6 bases). This CDR3 contains 14 residues. Germline CDR1 SGDLS, CDR2 YYNGEE. Trimming took 2 bases from V and 7 from J, leaving 13 bases between them. CDR3 residues: CASSVSGSGNEQFF. The CDR3 DNA follows: TGTGCCAGCAGCGTCTCCGGGAGTGGGAATGAGCAGTTCTTC.

The chain couples TRBV5-1 to TRBJ2-7, with D maybe TRBD1 (5 bases). The CDR3 consists of 13 residues. V was cut by 0 bases and J by 5 bases, with 9 bases left in between. Germline loops: CDR1 SGHRS, CDR2 YFSETQ. The CDR3 region has the DNA TGCGCCAGCAGCTTGGAGGGGTCTCACGAGCAGTACTTC. Translating it yields CASSLEGSHEQYF.

The V and J genes are TRBV27 and TRBJ2-3; TRBD2 agrees at 10 bases. The trim removed 6 bases at V and 3 bases at J, leaving 9 bases unmatched. The CDR3 totals 16 residues. Per germline, CDR1 MNHEY and CDR2 SMNVEV (reference sequence). Written as DNA, the CDR3 is TGTGCCAGCAGGGCCCTAGCGGGAGAAAGGACAGATACGCAGTATTTT. Protein product: CASRALAGERTDTQYF.

V and J are TRBV10-2 and TRBJ1-4; TRBD1 might be the D (5 bases). Trimming shortened V by 8 bases and J by 3 bases, and 13 bases separated the two germline ends. The CDR3 contains 14 residues. The germline V gene has CDR1 WSHSY and CDR2 SAAADI. Here the CDR3 reads CASGFGGSNEKLFF. Here the CDR3 DNA reads TGCGCCAGCGGGTTTGGGGGGTCTAATGAAAAACTGTTTTTT.

The genes are TRBV6-5 and TRBJ2-2, with a weak D call TRBD2 (5 bases). The CDR3 covers 14 residues. Per germline, CDR1 MNHEY and CDR2 SVGAGI. Deletions cut 6 bases from V and 1 base from J, with 9 bases between. CDR3 nucleotides: TGTGCCAGCAGGGTTGGAGGGAACACCGGGGAGCTGTTTTTT. Translation: CASRVGGNTGELFF.

The V call is TRBV19, the J call TRBJ2-2; D may be TRBD2 (6 bases). Trimming stripped 5 bases from V and 5 bases from J, with 18 bases between. Germline CDR1 LNHDA, CDR2 SQIVND (reference sequence). The CDR3 has 16 amino acids. The DNA for the CDR3 is TGTGCCAGTAGTCCCCGTGGGAGGTTCGGGACCGGGGAGCTGTTTTTT. It codes for CASSPRGRFGTGELFF.

This clone was counted a few times. The chain is built from TRBV18 and TRBJ2-7; 8 positions agree with TRBD2. There are 13 residues in the CDR3. From germline, CDR1 is KGHSH and CDR2 LQKENI. After removal of 4 bases from V and 5 bases from J, the junction contained 4 bases not matched to a gene. The CDR3 protein is CASSLPGLDEQYF. The DNA of the CDR3 is TGTGCCAGCTCACTGCCGGGACTAGACGAGCAGTACTTC. Using reference TRBV18 and TRBJ2-7 for the parts outside the CDR3, the full variable domain is NAGVMQNPRHLVRRRGQEARLRCSPMKGHSHVYWYRQLPEEGLKFMVYLQKENIIDESGMPKERFSAEFPKEGPSILRIQQVVRGDSAAYFCASSLPGLDEQYFGPGTRLTVT.

The chain is built from TRBV10-3 and TRBJ2-3; 11 nucleotides match TRBD2. V shed 4 bases, J shed 1 base, and the junction held 1 base outside the gene matches. Germline V gene data show CDR1 as ENHRY and CDR2 as SYGVKD. This CDR3 is built from 15 residues. CDR3 residues: CAISGGLAGTDTQYF. DNA of the CDR3: TGTGCCATCAGTGGGGGACTAGCGGGCACAGATACGCAGTATTTT.

The chain uses TRBV10-3 and TRBJ1-5; D not certain. The ends were cut back, 5 bases at V and 4 bases at J, with 12 bases in the middle. The CDR3 is 14 amino acids. Germline CDR1 is ENHRY and CDR2 is SYGVKD. CDR3 sequence (DNA): TGTGCCATCAGTCCCATCGGTAAAAATCAGCCCCAGCATTTT. As protein: CAISPIGKNQPQHF.

The CDR3 loop is CASSDREDTEAFF. CDR3 bases: TGCGCCAGCAGTGACAGGGAGGACACTGAAGCTTTCTTT. This chain links TRBV10-1 with TRBJ1-1; maybe TRBD1 (5 bases). Per germline, CDR1 WNHNN and CDR2 SYGVQD (reference sequence). The V gene lost 3 bases and the J gene lost 3 bases, with 8 bases spanning the gap. This CDR3 comprises 13 residues.

This chain uses TRBV9 with TRBJ1-4, with TRBD1 matching 7 bases. CDR3 length: 17 residues. The germline CDR1 and CDR2 sequences are SGDLS and YYNGEE. With V trimmed by 4 bases and J by 0 bases, 9 bases remained unmatched. The CDR3 is CASSPRQGHATNEKLFF. As DNA, the CDR3 is TGTGCCAGCAGCCCCCGACAGGGCCATGCAACTAATGAAAAACTGTTTTTT.

This clone was counted a single time. The genes are TRBV7-8 and TRBJ1-2; D perhaps matches TRBD1 (6 bases). Germline V CDR1 and CDR2: SGHVS, FQNEAQ. V shed 3 bases and J shed 6 bases, with 11 bases lying between them. The CDR3 totals 13 residues. The CDR3: CASSLGGADGYTF. The CDR3 nucleotides read TGTGCCAGCAGCTTGGGGGGGGCTGATGGCTACACCTTC. Drawing the rest from reference TRBV7-8 and TRBJ1-2, the complete variable domain is GAGVSQSPRYKVAKRGQDVALRCDPISGHVSLFWYQQALGQGPEFLTYFQNEAQLDKSGLPSDRFFAERPEGSVSTLKIQRTQQEDSAVYLCASSLGGADGYTFGSGTRLTVV.

This chain connects TRBV25-1 to TRBJ2-2; D remains unclear. Germline V gene data show CDR1 as MGHDK and CDR2 as SYGVNS. Deletions cut 6 bases from V and 3 bases from J, with 8 bases between. The CDR3 runs 13 residues. The DNA of the CDR3 is TGTGCCAGCAGAGCGTGGCACACCGGGGAGCTGTTTTTT. Protein: CASRAWHTGELFF.

This CDR3 is CASSLEEGAREKLFF. CDR3 nucleotides: TGCGCCAGCAGCTTGGAAGAGGGGGCAAGGGAAAAACTGTTTTTT. The V call is TRBV5-1, the J call TRBJ1-4; 7 bases fit TRBD1. In germline, CDR1 is SGHRS, CDR2 YFSETQ. The CDR3 runs to 15 residues. V shed 0 bases, J shed 8 bases, and the junction held 7 bases outside the gene matches.

There are a few counts of this clone. V and J are TRBV5-6 and TRBJ2-7; D is possibly TRBD1 (5 bases). Trimming stripped 1 base from V and 0 bases from J, with 17 bases between. The germline V gene has CDR1 SGHDT and CDR2 YYEEEE. The CDR3 runs 17 residues. The CDR3 loop is CASSLFSVRQTSYEQYF. The CDR3 DNA is TGTGCCAGCAGCTTGTTTTCGGTACGACAGACCTCCTACGAGCAGTACTTC.

The chain employs TRBV5-1 and TRBJ1-2, with 11 nucleotides matching TRBD1. CDR1 SGHRS and CDR2 YFSETQ come from the germline V gene. The V segment lost 5 bases and the J segment 5 bases; nucleotides outside the gene matches: 5. The CDR3 contains 14 residues. The chain's CDR3 is CASRRDRGEYGYTF. In DNA, the CDR3 is TGCGCCAGCAGGCGGGACAGGGGGGAGTATGGCTACACCTTC.

This chain links TRBV6-5 with TRBJ1-2; no clear D gene. Deletions cut 2 bases from V and 4 bases from J, with 11 bases between. CDR3 length equals 14 residues. Germline V gives CDR1 MNHEY, CDR2 SVGAGI. DNA of the CDR3: TGTGCCAGCAGTTACGCCCAGGCACCCTATGGCTACACCTTC. Its protein is CASSYAQAPYGYTF.